These 5 T cell receptor beta chains were all obtained from the same sample, sequenced in a study of shared clonotypes between healthy human individuals. Profiling relied on immunoSEQ multiplex PCR, and the TCRdb table lists in-frame clones only, not all of them. The sample includes about 2,100,000 clones, around 93% of them seen just once. Naive CD8 populations comprised CD45RO-negative cells positively selected for CCR7, excluding terminally differentiated effector memory CD45RA+ cells. Sequences were obtained from naive CD8+ T cells from PBMCs. The receptor set was obtained from a man between 18 and 35 years old in good health. Some clones in this sample may be carry-over from other donors' samples.

The V call is TRBV9, the J call TRBJ2-7; weak D call: TRBD2 (6 bases). There are 14 residues in the CDR3. V dropped 4 bases and J dropped 1 base, with 12 bases sitting between them. The germline gives CDR1 SGDLS, CDR2 YYNGEE. The CDR3, as DNA: TGTGCCAGCAGCCTAACGGGAGTGTCCTACGAGCAGTACTTC. Its protein product is CASSLTGVSYEQYF.

As to this clone: The sample holds other DNA sequences that translate to the same CDR3. The chain combines TRBV27 with TRBJ1-1, with TRBD1 as a possible D gene (5 bases). The germline V gene has CDR1 MNHEY and CDR2 SMNVEV (reference sequence). The V end lost 8 bases, the J end lost 5 bases, and 9 bases lay between the germline ends. The CDR3 has 11 residues. CDR3 in DNA: TGTGCCAGCCAGGGAGGAACTGAAGCTTTCTTT. Its protein is CASQGGTEAFF.

V and J are TRBV11-2 and TRBJ2-7; no reliable D call. The germline CDR1 and CDR2 sequences are SGHAT and FQNNGV. The CDR3 sequence is 14 residues long. The V end was cut by 3 bases, the J end by 3 bases, with 12 bases between. The CDR3 reads CASSLRITNYEQYF. CDR3 DNA: TGTGCCAGCAGCTTGCGGATAACTAACTACGAGCAGTACTTC.

The chain links TRBV18 to TRBJ1-2; D is undetermined. This CDR3 spans 14 amino acids. Trimming removed 2 bases at V and 3 bases at J, with 10 bases between. CDR1 and CDR2 from the germline V gene are KGHSH and LQKENI. In nucleotides, the CDR3 is TGTGCCAGCTCACCAGTAGGGTTTTACTATGGCTACACCTTC. Protein product: CASSPVGFYYGYTF.

The genes are TRBV4-1 and TRBJ1-2, with 8 bases that match TRBD1. Germline CDR1 MGHRA, CDR2 YSYEKL. J gave up 4 bases and V 0 bases, and 4 bases lay outside the gene matches. The CDR3 is made up of 15 amino acids. The CDR3 region has the DNA TGCGCCAGCAGCCAAGAGGGGACAGGAACCTATGGCTACACCTTC. The encoded protein is CASSQEGTGTYGYTF.